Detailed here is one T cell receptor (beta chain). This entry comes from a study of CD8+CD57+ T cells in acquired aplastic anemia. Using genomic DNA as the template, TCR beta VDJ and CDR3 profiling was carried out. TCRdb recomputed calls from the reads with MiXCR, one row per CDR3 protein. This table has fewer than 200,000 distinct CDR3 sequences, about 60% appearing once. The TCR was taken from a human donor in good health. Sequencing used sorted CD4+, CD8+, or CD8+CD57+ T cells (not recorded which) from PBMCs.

CDR3 DNA: TGTGCCAGCAGTGAGGCCCTTAGAGGGGGCTCTGAAGCTTTCTTT. Translating gives CASSEALRGGSEAFF. This chain links TRBV2 with TRBJ1-1; 7 nucleotides align to TRBD1. Germline trimming cut 3 bases from V and 6 bases from J; bases unmatched to any gene: 10. This CDR3 region has 15 residues. The V gene's germline CDR1 is SNHLY and CDR2 FYNNEI.